A single sample gave rise to the 21 T cell receptor beta chains below, sequenced in a study of early T cells in non-severe SARS-CoV-2 infection. TCRdb re-analysed the 5' RACE reads in MiXCR, keeping a single row per CDR3 protein. This sample yields about 72,000 distinct CDR3 sequences, of which 10% are seen a single time; 6.5% to 8.5% belongs to the top ten. Specimen: whole blood, collected at baseline. Receptors originate from an adult who was a healthcare worker with PCR-confirmed SARS-CoV-2 infection or an uninfected control (not recorded which).

There are a few counts of this clonotype. The V call is TRBV18, the J call TRBJ1-3, with 9 nucleotides matching TRBD1. Germline V gene lookup returns CDR1 KGHSH and CDR2 LQKENI. The CDR3 length is 15 residues. J gave up 4 bases and V 4 bases, and 5 bases lay outside the gene matches. CDR3 region: CASSLGQGTGNTIYF. The CDR3 nucleotides are TGTGCCAGCTCACTCGGACAGGGGACCGGAAACACCATATATTTT.

This clonotype was seen a handful of times. The gene calls are TRBV3-1 and TRBJ1-2; D call uncertain. Looked up from germline, CDR1 is LGHDT and CDR2 is YNNKEL (reference sequence). Trimming removed 1 base from V and 2 bases from J, with 8 bases in between. The CDR3 consists of 14 residues. The CDR3 spells CASSQGPVNYGYTF. The CDR3 nucleotides read TGTGCCAGCAGCCAAGGGCCGGTAAACTATGGCTACACCTTC.

This clonotype was seen at least ten times. For the CDR3, the DNA is TGTGCCAGCAGCTCCCCAAAGGGAGGGGGAGCCAAAAACATTCAGTACTTC. Its translation: CASSSPKGGGAKNIQYF. The genes are TRBV11-2 and TRBJ2-4, with TRBD2 as a possible D gene (7 bases). V was cut by 4 bases and J by 0 bases, with 16 bases left in between. CDR3 length: 17 residues. Germline CDR1 SGHAT, CDR2 FQNNGV.

This clonotype was observed many times. V and J are TRBV6-5 and TRBJ2-7; no clear D gene. The CDR3 totals 14 residues. The V gene lost 0 bases and the J gene lost 3 bases, with 9 bases spanning the gap. Looked up from germline, CDR1 is MNHEY and CDR2 is SVGAGI. The CDR3 loop is CASSYSSPLYEQYF. The CDR3, as DNA: TGTGCCAGCAGTTACTCGAGTCCTCTCTACGAGCAGTACTTC.

Turning to this clonotype: This could be a read error, since a much larger clone is one nucleotide away. The CDR3 spells CVSSQPVRTRTDTQYF. The CDR3, as DNA: TGTGTCAGCAGCCAACCGGTCCGGACTAGAACAGATACGCAGTATTTT. This rearrangement joins TRBV3-1 to TRBJ2-3; TRBD2 agrees at 7 bases. This CDR3 region has 16 residues. Germline CDR1 and CDR2: LGHDT and YNNKEL (reference sequence).

The chain carries TRBV7-8 and TRBJ2-7; D is uncertain. The CDR3 sequence is 12 residues long. V lost 5 bases to trimming and J lost 3 bases, with 8 bases between them. Germline assignment: CDR1 SGHVS and CDR2 FQNEAQ. The DNA for the CDR3 is TGTGCCAGCAGCCCTGGGATCTACGAGCAGTACTTC. Its translation is CASSPGIYEQYF.

This clonotype occurred many times. The rearrangement uses TRBV12-3 or TRBV12-4 and TRBJ2-2; TRBD2 aligns across 8 bases. Losses at the gene ends were 3 bases for V and 1 base for J; bases not matched to a gene: 4. The CDR3 is 16 amino acids. Here the CDR3 reads CASSLSSGENTGELFF. The CDR3 DNA follows: TGTGCCAGCAGTTTGAGTAGCGGGGAGAACACCGGGGAGCTGTTTTTT.

This chain joins TRBV30 and TRBJ1-2; D is unresolved. From germline, CDR1 is GTSNPN and CDR2 SVGIG (reference sequence). Trimming cost V 3 bases and J 4 bases, with 9 bases left between them. The length of the CDR3 is 12 residues. The CDR3: CAWRRAGYGYTF. DNA for the CDR3: TGTGCCTGGAGGAGGGCTGGCTATGGCTACACCTTC.

In this sample, this clonotype turned up a few times. The rearrangement joins TRBV18 to TRBJ2-3; 8 bases map to TRBD2. This CDR3 has 14 residues. Germline V gene sequence: CDR1 KGHSH, CDR2 LQKENI. Trimming at V came to 4 bases and at J to 5 bases, leaving 5 bases not matched to a gene. CDR3 coding DNA: TGTGCCAGCTCACGGCGGGGGGCAGGAGATACGCAGTATTTT. As protein: CASSRRGAGDTQYF.

This clonotype showed up just a few times. The V and J genes are TRBV13 and TRBJ2-3; D not resolved. V dropped 2 bases and J dropped 5 bases, with 8 bases sitting between them. The CDR3 runs 13 residues. Germline CDR1 reads PRHDT; CDR2 reads FYEKMQ (reference sequence). CDR3 DNA sequence: TGTGCCAGCAGCTTAAATGTAAGAGATACGCAGTATTTT. It encodes CASSLNVRDTQYF.

The sample holds many counts of this clonotype. The chain recombines TRBV7-3 with TRBJ2-1; D is ambiguous. V was clipped by 2 bases and J by 1 base, with 6 bases between them. Germline V lookup: CDR1 SGHTA, CDR2 FQGTGA. The CDR3 is made up of 14 amino acids. The CDR3 coding sequence is TGTGCCAGCAGCTTATCAGGTTCCTACAATGAGCAGTTCTTC. Its translation is CASSLSGSYNEQFF.

The CDR3 DNA reads TGCGCCAGCAGCCAACTCTCAGAGGTAGATACGCAGTATTTT. Protein sequence: CASSQLSEVDTQYF. The chain joins TRBV4-3 to TRBJ2-3; D gene ambiguous. CDR1 and CDR2 (germline): LGHNA, YSLEER. This CDR3 contains 14 residues. The V end was cut by 2 bases, the J end by 5 bases, with 11 bases between.

This clonotype is medium-sized within its sample. V usage is TRBV7-6 and J usage is TRBJ2-3; 9 bases are shared with TRBD1. The CDR3 is 15 amino acids. Germline V lookup: CDR1 SGHVS, CDR2 FNYEAQ. J gave up 3 bases and V 8 bases, and 9 bases lay outside the gene matches. The CDR3 spells CASQQDRGRTDTQYF. CDR3 bases: TGTGCCAGCCAACAAGACAGGGGGAGAACAGATACGCAGTATTTT.

V usage is TRBV12-5 and J usage is TRBJ1-3, with D unresolved. The germline V gene encodes CDR1 LGHNT and CDR2 FRNRAP. The CDR3 totals 14 residues. V lost 7 bases, J lost 0 bases, and 10 bases lay in between. The CDR3: CASDIPSSGNTIYF. CDR3 in DNA: TGTGCTAGTGACATACCAAGCTCTGGAAACACCATATATTTT.

This clonotype was observed a handful of times. The rearrangement links TRBV7-2 to TRBJ2-3; TRBD2 might be the D (6 bases). Germline CDR1 SGHTA, CDR2 FQGNSA. This CDR3 contains 13 residues. V was clipped by 5 bases and J by 7 bases, with 13 bases between them. CDR3 loop: CASSGGGENTQYF. CDR3 nucleotides: TGTGCCAGCAGCGGAGGCGGGGAAAATACGCAGTATTTT.

The chain has TRBV3-1 and TRBJ2-7; a possible D gene is TRBD2 (5 bases). CDR3 size: 17 residues. Germline CDR1 reads LGHDT; CDR2 reads YNNKEL (reference sequence). The ends were cut back, 0 bases at V and 1 base at J, with 16 bases in the middle. The CDR3 nucleotides are TGTGCCAGCAGCCAAGAACTTCTTTCGGGGATTTCCTACGAGCAGTACTTC. Translated, it gives CASSQELLSGISYEQYF.

In its sample, this clonotype was seen many times. The chain is built from TRBV6-1 and TRBJ2-2; D is possibly TRBD1 (6 bases). With 6 bases removed from V and 4 bases from J, the gap between germline ends came to 21 bases. Germline V CDR1 and CDR2: MNHNS, SASEGT. The CDR3 extends over 17 amino acids. This CDR3 is CASRRQGQGPSTGELFF. CDR3 DNA sequence: TGTGCCAGCAGGCGGCAGGGGCAGGGGCCCTCCACCGGGGAGCTGTTTTTT.

V and J are TRBV27 and TRBJ1-1; D uncertain. The germline gives CDR1 MNHEY, CDR2 SMNVEV (reference sequence). Deletions cut 3 bases from V and 3 bases from J, with 8 bases between. This CDR3 spans 13 amino acids. CDR3 sequence reads: CASSFSPDTEAFF. The CDR3 nucleotides are TGTGCCAGCAGTTTCTCCCCAGACACTGAAGCTTTCTTT.

This clonotype was observed a few times. The V call is TRBV30, the J call TRBJ2-3, with D possibly being TRBD2 (6 bases). V lost 1 base to trimming and J lost 1 base, with 15 bases between them. The CDR3 loop spans 16 amino acids. In germline, CDR1 is GTSNPN, CDR2 SVGIG (reference sequence). The CDR3 spells CAWSGGRGSGTDTQYF. CDR3 bases: TGTGCCTGGAGTGGCGGCCGGGGGTCCGGCACAGATACGCAGTATTTT.

In this sample, this clonotype turned up a few times. This chain links TRBV19 with TRBJ2-3; D may be TRBD1 or TRBD2 (5 bases each). The germline V and J ends were trimmed by 5 bases and 2 bases, with 8 bases remaining between them. The V gene's germline CDR1 is LNHDA and CDR2 SQIVND (reference sequence). The CDR3 loop spans 13 amino acids. CDR3 in amino acids: CASSWDLTDTQYF. The CDR3 DNA follows: TGTGCCAGTAGTTGGGACCTCACAGATACGCAGTATTTT. The full variable domain, rest sourced from reference TRBV19 and TRBJ2-3, is DGGITQSPKYLFRKEGQNVTLSCEQNLNHDAMYWYRQDPGQGLRLIYYSQIVNDFQKGDIAEGYSVSREKKESFPLTVTSAQKNPTAFYLCASSWDLTDTQYFGPGTRLTVL.

A remark on this clonotype: A much larger clone sits a single nucleotide away, making a read error possible. The chain carries TRBV20-1 and TRBJ2-2, with 7 nucleotides matching TRBD2. Per the germline V gene, CDR1 is DFQATT and CDR2 is SNEGSKA (reference sequence). The CDR3 is made up of 16 amino acids. This CDR3 reads CSVRPVAGLDTGELFF. CDR3 in DNA: TGCAGTGTTAGACCAGTAGCGGGTTTGGACACCGGGGAGCTGTTTTTT.